One sample yielded the 14 T cell receptor beta chains listed below, sequenced in a study of CD8+ T cells in alopecia areata. Investigators isolated RNA and reverse transcribed it into cDNA to act as the sequencing template. Assay: immunoSEQ multiplex PCR; the TCRdb copy retains only in-frame clones and omits some. Here the sample spans about 140,000 clones, 51% being singletons. Source: CD4+ T cells sorted from blood, taken at week 0. Every receptor here comes from a human donor with alopecia areata.

This clone has only a few counts. The gene calls are TRBV29-1 and TRBJ1-5, with 7 bases fitting TRBD1. CDR1 SQVTM and CDR2 ANQGSEA come from the germline V gene. This CDR3 has 14 amino acids. V gave up 7 bases and J gave up 4 bases; unmatched junction bases: 10. Written as DNA, the CDR3 is TGCAGCGCCCGCTTGACAGGGTTGAATCAGCCCCAGCATTTT. The encoded protein is CSARLTGLNQPQHF.

J is TRBJ1-4 and V is TRBV7-9; D not resolved. V was cut by 4 bases and J by 8 bases, with 14 bases left in between. Germline assignment: CDR1 SEHNR and CDR2 FQNEAQ (reference sequence). This CDR3 region has 14 residues. The DNA for the CDR3 is TGTGCCAGCAGCTGGCCGAAAAGCCCCGAAAAACTGTTTTTT. It specifies CASSWPKSPEKLFF.

V gene TRBV7-2 combines with J gene TRBJ2-1; 13 bases align to TRBD2. The CDR3 sequence is 17 residues long. Germline loops: CDR1 SGHTA, CDR2 FQGNSA. The V segment lost 1 base and the J segment 10 bases; nucleotides outside the gene matches: 10. CDR3 region: CASSLGGGTSGAREQFF. In DNA form, the CDR3 reads TGTGCCAGCAGCTTAGGAGGCGGGACTAGCGGGGCCCGGGAGCAGTTCTTC.

This clone was detected only a few times. The chain carries TRBV29-1 and TRBJ1-2; D unresolved. The germline V and J ends were trimmed by 6 bases and 7 bases, with 15 bases remaining between them. The CDR3 contains 12 residues. Germline CDR1 reads SQVTM; CDR2 reads ANQGSEA. The CDR3 DNA reads TGCAGCGTAGGTCGGAGGGATGGTGGCTACACCTTC. Encoded protein: CSVGRRDGGYTF.

The chain has TRBV5-1 and TRBJ2-7; 8 bases map to TRBD1. V shed 4 bases, J shed 11 bases, and the junction held 5 bases outside the gene matches. The CDR3 is 11 residues long. The germline V gene has CDR1 SGHRS and CDR2 YFSETQ. Here the CDR3 DNA reads TGCGCCAGCAGCCCGGACAGGGTGAAGTACTTC. This gives the protein CASSPDRVKYF.

This chain connects TRBV13 to TRBJ1-1, with D unresolved. Per the germline V gene, CDR1 is PRHDT and CDR2 is FYEKMQ (reference sequence). The V gene lost 2 bases and the J gene lost 1 base, with 14 bases spanning the gap. The CDR3 spans 16 residues. Here the CDR3 reads CASSLFVLRQNTEAFF. DNA for the CDR3: TGTGCCAGCAGCTTATTCGTCCTCCGGCAGAACACTGAAGCTTTCTTT.

The chain recombines TRBV7-3 with TRBJ2-1; TRBD2 agrees at 10 bases. The CDR3 runs to 17 residues. Germline loops: CDR1 SGHTA, CDR2 FQGTGA. V lost 0 bases, J lost 6 bases, and 8 bases stayed unmatched. The DNA for the CDR3 is TGTGCCAGCAGCTTAACACGGACTAGCGGAACACCCAATGAGCAGTTCTTC. Its translation is CASSLTRTSGTPNEQFF.

This clone was detected only a few times. V and J are TRBV6-5 and TRBJ2-6; D remains ambiguous. Trimming took off 5 bases at V and 2 bases at J, with 4 bases between the two ends. Germline loops: CDR1 MNHEY, CDR2 SVGAGI. This CDR3 contains 13 residues. The CDR3 bases are TGTGCCAGCAGTATACCTGGGGCCAACGTCCTGACTTTC. It encodes CASSIPGANVLTF.

The V call is TRBV4-2, the J call TRBJ2-5, with no clear D. Per the germline V gene, CDR1 is LGHNA and CDR2 is YNFKEQ. V was pared by 1 base and J by 2 bases, with 11 bases between. CDR3 length equals 15 residues. In DNA form, the CDR3 reads TGTGCCAGCAGCCAAGCTCACCAGTTACAAGAGACCCAGTACTTC. This codes for CASSQAHQLQETQYF.

The chain joins TRBV20-1 to TRBJ2-7; D remains ambiguous. This CDR3 region has 11 residues. Germline CDR1 is DFQATT and CDR2 is SNEGSKA (reference sequence). The ends were cut back, 6 bases at V and 0 bases at J, with 6 bases in the middle. Here the CDR3 reads CSAMGSYEQYF. The CDR3 DNA reads TGCAGTGCCATGGGCTCCTACGAGCAGTACTTC.

This sequence joins TRBV7-9 and TRBJ2-5; D is perhaps TRBD1 (6 bases). This CDR3 has 14 amino acids. The ends were cut back, 5 bases at V and 6 bases at J, with 16 bases in the middle. The V gene's germline CDR1 is SEHNR and CDR2 FQNEAQ (reference sequence). The CDR3 here is CASSATGIGQTQYF. CDR3 DNA: TGTGCCAGCAGCGCGACAGGAATAGGACAGACCCAGTACTTC.

This chain joins TRBV11-1 and TRBJ2-1; TRBD2 is a possible D gene (6 bases). The length of the CDR3 is 12 residues. The V gene's germline CDR1 is SGHAT and CDR2 FQDESV (reference sequence). Trimming took 1 base from V and 12 from J, leaving 10 bases between them. The CDR3 loop is CASSLEYGGQFF. Written as DNA, the CDR3 is TGTGCCAGCAGCTTAGAATACGGGGGGCAGTTCTTC.

The chain recombines TRBV30 with TRBJ2-1, with unresolved D. V was pared by 0 bases and J by 7 bases, with 7 bases between. Germline V gene sequence: CDR1 GTSNPN, CDR2 SVGIG (reference sequence). CDR3 length equals 12 residues. CDR3 DNA sequence: TGTGCCTGGAGTGTACAAGGGAATGAGCAGTTCTTC. It specifies CAWSVQGNEQFF.

V gene TRBV2 combines with J gene TRBJ2-4; 13 bases fit TRBD2. Trimming at V came to 10 bases and at J to 1 base, leaving 7 bases not matched to a gene. The CDR3 loop spans 16 amino acids. CDR1 is SNHLY, CDR2 FYNNEI, per germline. The CDR3 here is CATSTSGRSAKNIQYF. In nucleotides, the CDR3 is TGTGCCACCTCGACTAGCGGGAGGTCTGCCAAAAACATTCAGTACTTC.